The sequence of this TCR beta chain was determined in a study of response to subunit inactivated influenza vaccine. The germline gives CDR1 DFQATT, CDR2 SNEGSKA (reference sequence). Trimming cost V 3 bases and J 1 base, with 15 bases left between them. This CDR3 has 15 residues. TCRdb re-analysed the RT-PCR reads in MiXCR, keeping a single row per CDR3 protein. The repertoire holds 600,000 to 850,000 distinct CDR3 sequences, with around 15% as singletons. The sequencing here drew on PBMCs from blood, taken around 14 days before vaccination. This receptor was identified in a man in his fifties or sixties who received an inactivated influenza vaccine. The chain joins TRBV20-1 to TRBJ1-1; D is undetermined. The CDR3 region is CSASSALNGNTEAFF. CDR3 DNA: TGCAGTGCTAGTTCAGCTTTAAATGGGAACACTGAAGCTTTCTTT.